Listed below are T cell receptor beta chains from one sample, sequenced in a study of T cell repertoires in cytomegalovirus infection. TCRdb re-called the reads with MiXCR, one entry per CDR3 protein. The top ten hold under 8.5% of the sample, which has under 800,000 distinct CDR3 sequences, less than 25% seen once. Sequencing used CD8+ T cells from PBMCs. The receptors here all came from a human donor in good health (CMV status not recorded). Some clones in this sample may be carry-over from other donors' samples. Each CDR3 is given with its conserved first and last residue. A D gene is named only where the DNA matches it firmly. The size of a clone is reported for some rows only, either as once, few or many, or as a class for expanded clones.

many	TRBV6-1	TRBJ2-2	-	TGTGCCAGCAGTGCCCGGGGGGCCGGCACCGGGGAGCTGTTTTTT	CASSARGAGTGELFF
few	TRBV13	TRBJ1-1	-	TGTGCCAGCGGTCCGGGACGCCGAAACACTGAAGCTTTCTTT	CASGPGRRNTEAFF
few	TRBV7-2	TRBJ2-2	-	TGTGCCAGCAGCTTAATCAGCGTAACCGGGGAGCTGTTTTTT	CASSLISVTGELFF
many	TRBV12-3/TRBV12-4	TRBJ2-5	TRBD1	TGTGCCAGCAGTTCGACAGGGTCGGGAGAGACCCAGTACTTC	CASSSTGSGETQYF
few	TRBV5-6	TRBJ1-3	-	TGTGCCAGCAGCTTGAAAAGACATCTAATCTCTGGAAACACCATATATTTT	CASSLKRHLISGNTIYF
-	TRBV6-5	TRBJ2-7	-	TGTGCCAGCAGTTACTCGGGGCCCCCCTACGAGCAGTACTTC	CASSYSGPPYEQYF
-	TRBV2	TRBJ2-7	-	TGTGCCAGCAGCGCCTGGGTTGCGGGGGCTCTGAACGAGCAGTACTTC	CASSAWVAGALNEQYF
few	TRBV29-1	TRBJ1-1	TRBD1	TGCAGCGCCCTGAATGCAGGGGGTAGTACTGAAGCTTTCTTT	CSALNAGGSTEAFF
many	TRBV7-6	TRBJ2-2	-	TGTGCCAGCAGCTTCCTGGACACCGGGGAGCTGTTTTTT	CASSFLDTGELFF
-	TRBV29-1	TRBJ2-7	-	TGCAGCGTCGGGTGGGGGGCCGCGAAGGGCTACGAGCAGTACTTC	CSVGWGAAKGYEQYF
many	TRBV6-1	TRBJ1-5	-	TGTGCCAGCAGTGACCCGACGGCAACCCATCTATATAGCAATCAGCCCCAGCATTTT	CASSDPTATHLYSNQPQHF
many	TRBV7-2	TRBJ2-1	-	TGTGCCAGCAGACCAAGTACAGGGTGGAAACAGCAGTTCTTC	CASRPSTGWKQQFF
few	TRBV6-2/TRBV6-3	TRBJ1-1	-	TGTGCCAGCAGTTACGGATATCAGGGCACTGAAGCTTTCTTT	CASSYGYQGTEAFF
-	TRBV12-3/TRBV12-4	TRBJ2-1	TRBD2	TGTGCCAGCAGTATCGGGGACTACTATTACAATGAGCAGTTCTTC	CASSIGDYYYNEQFF
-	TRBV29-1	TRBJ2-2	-	TGCAGCGCGGGGTCGGGGCCCGGGGAGCTGTTTTTT	CSAGSGPGELFF
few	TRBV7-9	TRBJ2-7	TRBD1	TGTGCCAGCAGCTTAGGGACAGGGGTATTCTACGAGCAGTACTTC	CASSLGTGVFYEQYF
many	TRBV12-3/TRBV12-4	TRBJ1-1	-	TGTGCCAGCAGTTTAGGTCCCATCGATGAAGCTTTCTTT	CASSLGPIDEAFF
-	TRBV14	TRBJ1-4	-	TGTGCTAGCAGCCAAGATATCGGACCAACTAATGAAAAACTGTTTTTT	CASSQDIGPTNEKLFF
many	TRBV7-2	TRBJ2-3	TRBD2	TGTGCCAGCAGCCGAAGCGGGGGCGTCGGGGATACGCAGTATTTT	CASSRSGGVGDTQYF
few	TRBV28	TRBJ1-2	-	TGTGCCAGCAGTTTACGAGGAGCCTCCTATGGCTACACCTTC	CASSLRGASYGYTF
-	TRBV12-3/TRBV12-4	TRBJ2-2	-	TGTGCCAGCAGTTTTAACCCTCCGGGGTATTCGAACACCGGGGAGCTGTTTTTT	CASSFNPPGYSNTGELFF
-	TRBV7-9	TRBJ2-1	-	TGTGCCAGCAGCTTCGAAAGCCACAATGAGCAGTTCTTC	CASSFESHNEQFF
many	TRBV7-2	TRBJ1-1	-	TGTGCCAGCAGCCCGGGGGCCTCCCTGAACACTGAAGCTTTCTTT	CASSPGASLNTEAFF
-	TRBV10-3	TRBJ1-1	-	TGTGCCATCAGTGAGTCGAGAAACACTGAAGCTTTCTTT	CAISESRNTEAFF
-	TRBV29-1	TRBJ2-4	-	TGCAGCGTTGAAGATCTCGGAGGGGGGCTAAAAAACATTCAGTACTTC	CSVEDLGGGLKNIQYF
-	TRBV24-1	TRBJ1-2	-	TGTGCCACCAGTGACGGCATCTATGGCTACACCTTC	CATSDGIYGYTF
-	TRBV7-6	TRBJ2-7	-	TGTGCCAGCACCAGGGACAACTACGAGCAGTACTTC	CASTRDNYEQYF
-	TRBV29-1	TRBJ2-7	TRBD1	TGCAGCGTTGAACAGGGGGCTCACTCCTACGAGCAGTACTTC	CSVEQGAHSYEQYF
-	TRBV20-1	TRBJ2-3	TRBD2	TGCAGTGCTAGAGATCTTACTAGCGGGGGGGAAAAAGATACGCAGTATTTT	CSARDLTSGGEKDTQYF
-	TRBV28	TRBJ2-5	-	TGTGCCAGCAGTACAGGGTTAGAGACCCAGTACTTC	CASSTGLETQYF